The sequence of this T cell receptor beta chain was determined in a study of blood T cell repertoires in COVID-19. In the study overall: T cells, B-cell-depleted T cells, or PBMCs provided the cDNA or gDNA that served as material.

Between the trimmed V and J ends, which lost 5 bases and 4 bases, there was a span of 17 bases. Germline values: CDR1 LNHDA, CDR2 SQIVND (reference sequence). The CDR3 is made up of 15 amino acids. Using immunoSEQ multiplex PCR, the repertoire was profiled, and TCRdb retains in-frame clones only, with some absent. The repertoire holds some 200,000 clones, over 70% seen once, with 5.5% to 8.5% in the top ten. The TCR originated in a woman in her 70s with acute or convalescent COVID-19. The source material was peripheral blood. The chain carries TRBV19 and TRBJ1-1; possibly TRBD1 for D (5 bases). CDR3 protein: CASSPQAGSGTEAFF. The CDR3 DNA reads TGTGCCAGTAGTCCCCAAGCAGGGTCGGGCACTGAAGCTTTCTTT. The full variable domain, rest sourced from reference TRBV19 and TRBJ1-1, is DGGITQSPKYLFRKEGQNVTLSCEQNLNHDAMYWYRQDPGQGLRLIYYSQIVNDFQKGDIAEGYSVSREKKESFPLTVTSAQKNPTAFYLCASSPQAGSGTEAFFGQGTRLTVV.